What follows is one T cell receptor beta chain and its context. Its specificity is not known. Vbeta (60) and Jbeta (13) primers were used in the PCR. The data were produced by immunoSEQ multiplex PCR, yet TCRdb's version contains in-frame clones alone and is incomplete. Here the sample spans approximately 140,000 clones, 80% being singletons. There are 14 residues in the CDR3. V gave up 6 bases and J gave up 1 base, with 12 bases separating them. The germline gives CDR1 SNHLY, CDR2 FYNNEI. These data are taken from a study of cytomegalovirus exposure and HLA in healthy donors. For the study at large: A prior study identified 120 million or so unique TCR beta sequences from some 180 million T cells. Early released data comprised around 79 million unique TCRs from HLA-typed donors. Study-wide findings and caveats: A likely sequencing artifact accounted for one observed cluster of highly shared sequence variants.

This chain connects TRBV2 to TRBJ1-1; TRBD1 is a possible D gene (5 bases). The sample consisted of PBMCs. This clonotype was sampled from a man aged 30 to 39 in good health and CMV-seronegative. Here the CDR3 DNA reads TGTGCCAGCAGGGGAGGGGTGGGGAACACTGAAGCTTTCTTT. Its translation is CASRGGVGNTEAFF. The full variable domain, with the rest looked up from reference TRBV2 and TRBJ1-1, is EPEVTQTPSHQVTQMGQEVILRCVPISNHLYFYWYRQILGQKVEFLVSFYNNEISEKSEIFDDQFSVERPDGSNFTLKIRSTKLEDSAMYFCASRGGVGNTEAFFGQGTRLTVV.